The clone carrying this TCR beta chain was seen many times. Its specificity is unknown. The data were obtained in a study of regulatory T cells in long-lasting Graves disease. Study results and limitations: Segments TRBV28, TRBJ1-2 and TRBJ2-5 showed preferential usage in persistent disease. Public clonotype sharing was higher in persistent than newly diagnosed patients. Patients with persistent Graves' had lower TCR diversity than newly diagnosed patients.

Time point here: persistent/refractory GD, antithyroid drugs over 5 years with positive TRAb. The authors made the TCR library using RNA they extracted from PBMCs. Construction of TCR beta libraries relied on iRepertoire HTBI primers and on Arm-PCR targeting CDR3 regions. As processed by the authors: Throughout the samples, researchers identified 60 to 70 TRBV and approximately 14 TRBJ segments. MiXCR was run by TCRdb on the multiplex PCR reads, yielding one entry per CDR3 protein. The V and J calls and clone size come from TCRdb's table, not from the authors' own analysis. The data show around 500,000 distinct CDR3 sequences, less than 25% seen once. This CDR3 spans 13 amino acids. Germline-derived CDR1 and CDR2 are MDHEN and SYDVKM. V lost 10 bases, J lost 6 bases, and 18 bases lay in between.

The V and J genes are TRBV28 and TRBJ1-2; TRBD1 is a possible D gene (6 bases). The receptor's source is a female donor with Graves disease. The source was peripheral blood mononuclear cells (PBMCs), collected when the disease was refractory, from a patient treated with antithyroid drugs. CDR3 loop: CATLQGFYNGYTF. As DNA, the CDR3 is TGTGCCACACTACAGGGTTTCTATAATGGCTACACCTTC.